Sequencing of this TCR beta chain was carried out in a study of blood T cell repertoires in COVID-19. Study-level background: The samples span acute and convalescent COVID-19 from the United States, Italy and Spain. T cells, B-cell-depleted T cells, or PBMCs supplied cDNA or gDNA.

CDR1 and CDR2 from the germline V gene are SGHRS and YFSETQ. The CDR3 has 15 residues. V was clipped by 2 bases and J by 0 bases; unmatched bases: 3. The authors' processing: It was from reference gene primer amplification that nucleated cell counts were estimated. Some clones are missing from TCRdb's copy, which holds only in-frame ones; the method was immunoSEQ multiplex PCR. D and trimming come from the DNA, and the V and J calls and clone size come from that table. The profile shows over 150,000 clones, about nine tenths of them singletons. The sample consisted of peripheral blood. This chain uses TRBV5-1 with TRBJ2-3, with 7 bases that match TRBD2. The sequence was obtained from a woman aged 55 to 70 who had recovered from COVID-19. CDR3 region: CASSFVGLSTDTQYF. CDR3 nucleotides: TGCGCCAGCAGCTTCGTGGGACTAAGCACAGATACGCAGTATTTT.